This T cell receptor beta chain is from a study of Ad26.COV2.S vaccination and SARS-CoV-2 variants. Study context: Into the muscle, Ad26.COV2.S was dosed once or twice, 56 days apart.

V shed 2 bases and J shed 7 bases, with 15 bases lying between them. CDR3 length equals 15 residues. Germline CDR1 and CDR2: LNHDA and SQIVND (reference sequence). The method was immunoSEQ multiplex PCR; TCRdb's version includes in-frame clones alone and lacks a portion of them. The table has over 400,000 clones, around 92% seen once. As to treatment: around 19 received Ad26.COV2.S at low or high dose, single or two shots; roughly five received placebo; per-sample allocation not given. Sampling occurred on day 63 after the first vaccine or placebo injection. Study conclusions and caveats: Substantial post-vaccination breadth of spike-specific CD8+ and CD4+ T cell responses was reported.

On this clone itself: What it recognizes is unknown.

This clonotype was sampled from a person aged 18-65 years who received the Ad26.COV2.S COVID-19 vaccine or a placebo. J is TRBJ2-1 and V is TRBV19, with D unclear. The sample consisted of peripheral blood, taken in a trial of Ad26.COV2.S vaccine versus placebo. CDR3 nucleotides: TGTGCCAGTAGTATACCGAGAGGTTCCGGGAATGAGCAGTTCTTC. This sequence encodes CASSIPRGSGNEQFF.